This T cell receptor (beta chain) stems from a study of response to subunit inactivated influenza vaccine. Per the germline V gene, CDR1 is SEHNR and CDR2 is FQNEAQ (reference sequence). Trimming removed 4 bases from V and 3 bases from J, with 10 bases in between. This CDR3 is 14 amino acids long. TCRdb re-called the RT-PCR reads through MiXCR, storing one row per CDR3 protein. Here the sample spans hundreds of thousands of distinct CDR3 sequences, more than 15% being singletons. Findings of the study overall: New T cells are recruited in small numbers by each seasonal influenza vaccination, according to the authors' suggestion.

This clonotype occurred a few times. The target antigen is unknown. This rearrangement joins TRBV7-9 to TRBJ2-1; no firm D call. The receptor was isolated from a man aged 45-60 years who received an inactivated influenza vaccine. Sequencing was performed on PBMCs from blood, taken approximately 13 days after vaccination. CDR3 sequence (DNA): TGTGCCAGCAGCTCCATTGGGTACTACAATGAGCAGTTCTTC. Amino acids: CASSSIGYYNEQFF.